This T cell receptor (beta chain) was documented in a study of tissue T cells after allogeneic stem cell transplantation. The CDR3 has 14 amino acids. The germline gives CDR1 SQVTM, CDR2 ANQGSEA. The ends lost 7 bases at V and 5 bases at J; junction bases unmatched: 12. Clones were sequenced by immunoSEQ multiplex PCR, and TCRdb holds only the in-frame ones, with some missing. The repertoire holds about 9,800 clones, with 65% as singletons. This material consisted of tissue from the stomach, taken at autopsy. The chain is built from TRBV29-1 and TRBJ1-1; the match to TRBD1 covers 8 bases. The origin of this receptor is a male donor aged 60 or older with lung cancer. CDR3 sequence reads: CSGKTGGSGTEAFF. The CDR3, as DNA: TGCAGCGGTAAAACAGGGGGGTCGGGGACTGAAGCTTTCTTT.